This T cell receptor beta chain was recorded in a study of blood T cells in healthy people across ages. V was trimmed by 2 bases and J by 2 bases, leaving 16 bases between them. The CDR3 loop spans 16 amino acids. CDR1 MNHNS and CDR2 SASEGT come from the germline V gene. Study observations and caveats: Long-lived and aged donors differed, with more naive CD4+ cells and higher diversity in the long-lived.

At least 7 million PBMCs were isolated per sample. Alongside a J-beta primer mix, a sample-barcoded 5' primer served in a second PCR lasting about 7 to 11 cycles. All samples yielded 3 million or more CDR3-containing paired-end reads. MiXCR was run by TCRdb on the 5' RACE reads, yielding one entry per CDR3 protein. The repertoire holds about 800,000 distinct CDR3 sequences, with roughly 25% as singletons. Turning to this clonotype: Its antigen is unknown.

The data were also submitted as part of a second study, on T cells of mothers and their children.

This clonotype originated in a boy between 10 and 17 years old in good health. The chain uses TRBV6-1 and TRBJ2-7; D perhaps matches TRBD1 (6 bases). Sequenced material: blood. The CDR3 spells CASSEMRTVGPYEQYF. The CDR3 DNA sequence: TGTGCCAGCAGTGAAATGAGGACAGTCGGCCCCTACGAGCAGTACTTC.